This entry lists 6 T cell receptor beta chains sequenced from one sample in a study of blood T cell repertoires in COVID-19. The method was immunoSEQ multiplex PCR; TCRdb's version includes in-frame clones alone and lacks a portion of them. The top ten hold around 3.6% of the sample, which has 100,000 to 150,000 clones, under 95% seen once. The sequencing sample was made of peripheral blood. All receptors derive from a middle-aged man with active COVID-19.

The chain carries TRBV4-1 and TRBJ2-2, with 7 bases lining up with TRBD2. Germline lookup yields CDR1 MGHRA and CDR2 YSYEKL. The CDR3 runs to 20 residues. DNA for the CDR3: TGCCCCACCACCCAACAAATGGGGGGGGGTGGAGCCGCGAACACCGGGGAGCTGTTTTTT. It translates to CPTTQQMGGGGAANTGELFF.

CDR3 protein: CASSPSLAGGSNEQFF. CDR3 in DNA: TGTGCCAGCAGCCCTAGTTTGGCGGGAGGGAGTAATGAGCAGTTCTTC. V usage is TRBV3-1 (or the pseudogene TRBV3-2) and J usage is TRBJ2-1, with 9 bases matching TRBD2. J gave up 7 bases and V 4 bases, and 11 bases lay outside the gene matches. This CDR3 has 16 residues. Per germline, CDR1 LGHDT and CDR2 YNNKEL (reference sequence).

The V call is TRBV3-1 (or the pseudogene TRBV3-2), the J call TRBJ2-7, with 11 bases matching TRBD2. The CDR3 contains 16 residues. J was trimmed by 4 bases and V by 0 bases; bases with no gene match: 5. CDR1 LGHDT and CDR2 YNNKEL come from the germline V gene (reference sequence). The CDR3 region is CASSQELAGARYEQYF. Written as DNA, the CDR3 is TGTGCCAGCAGCCAAGAACTAGCGGGGGCAAGGTACGAGCAGTACTTC.

This chain links TRBV24-1 with TRBJ2-5, with TRBD1 matching 9 bases. V shed 6 bases and J 5 bases; nucleotides not matched to a gene: 3. The V gene's germline CDR1 is KGHDR and CDR2 SFDVKD. There are 13 residues in the CDR3. Written as DNA, the CDR3 is TGTGCCACCAGTCGGACAGGGGTTGAGACCCAGTACTTC. Translating it yields CATSRTGVETQYF.

Here the CDR3 DNA reads TGTGCCACCAGCAGAGGGGGGACAGAAGCCAAAAACATTCAGTACTTC. It is translated as CATSRGGTEAKNIQYF. The J gene is TRBJ2-4, the V gene TRBV15; 7 bases agree with TRBD1. With V trimmed by 1 base and J by 0 bases, 3 bases remained unmatched. Germline assignment: CDR1 LNHNV and CDR2 YYDKDF (reference sequence). This CDR3 contains 16 residues.

The chain links TRBV7-2 to TRBJ2-5; unclear D gene. Germline-derived CDR1 and CDR2 are SGHTA and FQGNSA. V was clipped by 0 bases and J by 1 base, with 12 bases between them. The CDR3 consists of 16 residues. The CDR3 nucleotides are TGTGCCAGCAGCTTAGCGAGTAGTCGTCCCCAAGAGACCCAGTACTTC. It yields the protein CASSLASSRPQETQYF.